This T cell receptor beta chain derives from a study of T cells in Graves' hyperthyroidism and ophthalmopathy. This clonotype occurred many times. Germline CDR1 SGHAT, CDR2 FQNNGV. Deletions cut 5 bases from V and 9 bases from J, with 17 bases between. The CDR3 totals 14 residues. Amplification yielded TCR beta CDR3 regions, with RNA transcripts as the source. The study used the HTBI primer set for a first-round RT-PCR of the TCR CDR3. TCRdb used MiXCR to reprocess the multiplex PCR reads, holding one entry per CDR3 protein. The data show 350,000 or so distinct CDR3 sequences, 20% to 25% seen once. The TCR sequence derives from a woman aged 45-65 years with Graves' hyperthyroidism. V is TRBV11-2 and J is TRBJ2-1, with D possibly being TRBD1 or TRBD2 (5 bases each). Material: blood. DNA of the CDR3: TGTGCCAGCAGCATAGGACTGGGGGTCGGTGAGCAGTTCTTC. It translates to CASSIGLGVGEQFF.